The clone carrying this TCR beta chain was counted ten times or more. TCRdb re-called the RT-PCR reads through MiXCR, storing one row per CDR3 protein. This table holds approximately 410,000 distinct CDR3 sequences, 16% found once. The sample belongs to a study of patients and donors after allogeneic stem cell transplantation. The CDR3 loop spans 15 amino acids. CDR1 and CDR2 from the germline V gene are MGHRA and YSYEKL. The V end lost 4 bases, the J end lost 5 bases, and 18 bases lay between the germline ends. The receptor was isolated from a human donor who was either an allogeneic HSCT recipient or a stem cell or donor lymphocyte infusion donor (not recorded which). It is not recorded whose cells these are; they may come from a transplant donor. V usage is TRBV4-1 and J usage is TRBJ2-7; D may be TRBD1 or TRBD2 (6 bases each). The sample was blood, either unsorted or a sorted T cell fraction (not recorded which). The DNA of the CDR3 is TGCGCCAGCAGCCCCACCGGGACTGGGGGCAACGAGCAGTACTTC. This codes for CASSPTGTGGNEQYF.